The TCR beta chain under discussion was sequenced for a study of CD8 T cells in ankylosing spondylitis. Quantitative 5'-RACE with molecular barcodes produced the TCR beta libraries. TCRdb reprocessed the 5' RACE reads via MiXCR and lists one record per CDR3 protein. The repertoire includes 210,000 or so distinct CDR3 sequences, about 26% of them detected once, and under 8% sits in the top ten. General study points: Clones tied to disease were said to be significantly enriched in matched ankylosing spondylitis synovial fluid.

There are 15 residues in the CDR3. Per the germline V gene, CDR1 is MNHEY and CDR2 is SVGAGI. Trimming removed 3 bases from V and 7 bases from J; junction bases left unmatched: 9. This clonotype came up a few times. What it binds is unknown. The sequencing input was blood, either unsorted or a sorted T cell fraction (not recorded which). The chain carries TRBV6-5 and TRBJ2-1, with 7 bases aligning to TRBD2. This TCR came from a male donor with ankylosing spondylitis or in good health (not recorded which). Here the CDR3 DNA reads TGTGCCAGCAGTTATGGGCTAGCGGAGGGGAATGAGCAGTTCTTC. Protein product: CASSYGLAEGNEQFF.